This TCR beta chain stems from a study of blood T cells in healthy people across ages. About this clonotype itself: A read error may be the cause here, since a much bigger clone is one base away.

The CDR3 is 14 amino acids. The germline V gene encodes CDR1 LGHDT and CDR2 YNNKEL (reference sequence). V shed 6 bases and J shed 7 bases, with 19 bases lying between them. Then a second PCR, running about 6 to 11 cycles, was carried out with a sample-barcoded 5' primer and a J-beta primer mix. TCRdb re-analysed the 5' RACE reads in MiXCR, keeping a single row per CDR3 protein. Counted here are some 700,000 distinct CDR3 sequences, 35% to 45% occurring once; the ten biggest clones make up 20% to 25%. The clonotype was recovered from a woman aged 55-70 years in good health. The rearrangement joins TRBV3-1 to TRBJ2-7, with D perhaps matching TRBD2 (6 bases). Sequencing used blood. The CDR3 DNA reads TGTGCCAGCAGTCCCGGGACTCCGTACAATGAGCAGTACTTC. Its protein product is CASSPGTPYNEQYF.